One sample yielded the 20 T cell receptor beta chains listed below, sequenced in a study of OX40 agonist ivuxolimab in advanced cancers. This table comes from immunoSEQ multiplex PCR, and its TCRdb copy is limited to in-frame clones, with some not included. The data show around 67,000 clones, about 80% seen once. The material was CD4+ or CD8+ T cells sorted from blood, obtained in a trial of the OX40 agonist ivuxolimab. The receptors shown here come from an adult with an advanced solid tumor such as melanoma, head and neck, liver or kidney cancer.

The chain carries TRBV14 and TRBJ2-2; the D gene is possibly TRBD1 (6 bases). With 5 bases removed from V and 5 bases from J, the gap between germline ends came to 15 bases. The CDR3 totals 15 residues. CDR1 and CDR2 (germline): SGHDN, FVKESK. The CDR3 nucleotides are TGTGCCAGCAGCAAAAACCAGGGGAGAACCGGGGAGCTGTTTTTT. Translation gives CASSKNQGRTGELFF.

V and J are TRBV7-6 and TRBJ2-3; D is unclear. The length of the CDR3 is 13 residues. V shed 1 base and J shed 4 bases, with 6 bases lying between them. Looked up from germline, CDR1 is SGHVS and CDR2 is FNYEAQ. The DNA of the CDR3 is TGTGCCAGCAGCTTAGTTGGCGCAGATACGCAGTATTTT. Its protein is CASSLVGADTQYF. The whole variable domain, remainder taken from reference TRBV7-6 and TRBJ2-3, is GAGVSQSPRYKVTKRGQDVALRCDPISGHVSLYWYRQALGQGPEFLTYFNYEAQQDKSGLPNDRFSAERPEGSISTLTIQRTEQRDSAMYRCASSLVGADTQYFGPGTRLTVL.

This chain uses TRBV6-1 with TRBJ2-7; no reliable D call. V lost 5 bases, J lost 1 base, and 12 bases lay in between. Germline V CDR1 and CDR2: MNHNS, SASEGT. CDR3 length: 14 residues. The CDR3 sequence is CASSPLVGSYEQYF. Written as DNA, the CDR3 is TGTGCCAGCAGTCCCTTAGTTGGATCCTACGAGCAGTACTTC.

This clone was seen a few times. The chain employs TRBV19 and TRBJ1-1, with D hard to call. Trimming shortened V by 6 bases and J by 6 bases, and 8 bases separated the two germline ends. The V gene's germline CDR1 is LNHDA and CDR2 SQIVND (reference sequence). This CDR3 is 11 amino acids long. CDR3 region: CASSRVAEAFF. In nucleotides, the CDR3 is TGTGCCAGTAGCCGGGTAGCTGAAGCTTTCTTT.

This clone was found many times. This chain joins TRBV30 and TRBJ1-4; unclear D gene. CDR1 GTSNPN and CDR2 SVGIG come from the germline V gene (reference sequence). The germline V and J ends were trimmed by 5 bases and 4 bases, with 11 bases remaining between them. This CDR3 region has 13 residues. Here the CDR3 DNA reads TGTGCCTGGGGGCAAGGCCTTAATGAAAAACTGTTTTTT. Protein product: CAWGQGLNEKLFF.

The chain couples TRBV27 to TRBJ1-2; maybe TRBD1 (6 bases). The CDR3 extends over 14 amino acids. The germline V and J ends were trimmed by 1 base and 3 bases, with 9 bases remaining between them. CDR1 and CDR2 from the germline V gene are MNHEY and SMNVEV (reference sequence). The CDR3 sequence: CASSLLQGHYGYTF. For the CDR3, the DNA is TGTGCCAGCAGTTTATTACAGGGCCACTATGGCTACACCTTC.

The gene calls are TRBV11-1 and TRBJ1-2; 7 positions match TRBD1. There are 15 residues in the CDR3. From germline, CDR1 is SGHAT and CDR2 FQDESV (reference sequence). J was trimmed by 5 bases and V by 5 bases; bases with no gene match: 11. CDR3 coding DNA: TGTGCCAGCAGCCCCACCGGGACAGCCCTATATGGCTACACCTTC. It encodes CASSPTGTALYGYTF.

This clone occurred a few times. The V and J genes are TRBV6-5 and TRBJ1-2, with D maybe TRBD1 (6 bases). CDR1 and CDR2 (germline): MNHEY, SVGAGI. This CDR3 has 14 amino acids. Trimming shortened V by 6 bases and J by 5 bases, and 16 bases separated the two germline ends. The DNA of the CDR3 is TGTGCCAGCAGGACCGGACAGACGAGTTATGGCTACACCTTC. Its translation is CASRTGQTSYGYTF.

The V and J genes are TRBV11-3 and TRBJ2-3, with TRBD1 matching 7 bases. CDR3 length equals 17 residues. Germline lookup yields CDR1 SGHNT and CDR2 YENEEA. J was trimmed by 3 bases and V by 5 bases; bases with no gene match: 14. The CDR3 protein is CASSPNSGGLVTDTQYF. The CDR3 nucleotides read TGTGCCAGCAGCCCAAACTCAGGGGGATTGGTGACAGATACGCAGTATTTT.

The chain uses TRBV9 and TRBJ2-5; TRBD2 is a possible D gene (5 bases). The V and J ends lost 6 bases and 5 bases respectively, with 11 bases between them. CDR3 length: 12 residues. CDR1 and CDR2 (germline): SGDLS, YYNGEE. The CDR3 bases are TGTGCCAGCACCGGGGTCGGGGAGACCCAGTACTTC. Its protein product is CASTGVGETQYF. Using reference TRBV9 and TRBJ2-5 for the parts outside the CDR3, the full variable domain is DSGVTQTPKHLITATGQRVTLRCSPRSGDLSVYWYQQSLDQGLQFLIQYYNGEERAKGNILERFSAQQFPDLHSELNLSSLELGDSALYFCASTGVGETQYFGPGTRLLVL.

V and J are TRBV5-1 and TRBJ2-5; D not resolved. Germline values: CDR1 SGHRS, CDR2 YFSETQ. Trimming shortened V by 0 bases and J by 4 bases, and 7 bases separated the two germline ends. This CDR3 has 13 amino acids. DNA for the CDR3: TGCGCCAGCAGCTTGGAGGCTAGAGAGACCCAGTACTTC. Protein sequence: CASSLEARETQYF.

The rearrangement uses TRBV7-9 and TRBJ2-1; 12 nucleotides line up with TRBD2. The V gene's germline CDR1 is SEHNR and CDR2 FQNEAQ (reference sequence). CDR3 length: 16 residues. V was pared by 5 bases and J by 6 bases, with 8 bases of the junction left unmatched. In DNA, the CDR3 is TGTGCCAGCAGCAAGCTAGCGGGGGGGCCCCTCAATGAGCAGTTCTTC. It codes for CASSKLAGGPLNEQFF.

This clone occurred once. The gene calls are TRBV9 and TRBJ2-3; D might be TRBD2 (5 bases). The germline CDR1 and CDR2 sequences are SGDLS and YYNGEE. The CDR3 totals 16 residues. V lost 0 bases to trimming and J lost 0 bases, with 11 bases between them. The CDR3 DNA follows: TGTGCCAGCAGCGTAGATGGAGGTTATAGCACAGATACGCAGTATTTT. Translation gives CASSVDGGYSTDTQYF.

This chain joins TRBV2 and TRBJ2-7; a possible D gene is TRBD1 (5 bases). Germline V CDR1 and CDR2: SNHLY, FYNNEI. The CDR3 runs 12 residues. Trimming left V 8 bases short and J 0 bases short, with 8 bases between. CDR3 DNA sequence: TGTGCCAGCGACAGAAGCTCCTACGAGCAGTACTTC. It codes for CASDRSSYEQYF.

The rearrangement uses TRBV18 and TRBJ1-1, with D possibly being TRBD1 (5 bases). The V end was cut by 4 bases, the J end by 1 base, with 10 bases between. This CDR3 contains 14 residues. CDR1 is KGHSH, CDR2 LQKENI, per germline. This CDR3 is CASSLRAENTEAFF. The CDR3 nucleotides read TGTGCCAGCTCACTCAGGGCCGAGAACACTGAAGCTTTCTTT.

This clone has only a few counts. The rearrangement links TRBV11-2 to TRBJ2-3; D is ambiguous. Germline loops: CDR1 SGHAT, CDR2 FQNNGV. V lost 1 base to trimming and J lost 1 base, with 12 bases between them. The CDR3 extends over 16 amino acids. The CDR3 loop reads CASSLGSSIRTDTQYF. For the CDR3, the DNA is TGTGCCAGCAGCTTAGGGTCTAGTATTCGCACAGATACGCAGTATTTT.

The table lists this clone with a count of one. This chain links TRBV4-2 with TRBJ2-7; TRBD2 matches at 7 bases. The CDR3 is made up of 15 amino acids. In germline, CDR1 is LGHNA, CDR2 YNFKEQ. V was pared by 2 bases and J by 2 bases, with 6 bases of the junction left unmatched. The CDR3 DNA sequence: TGTGCCAGCAGCCAAACGACAGCGGGGCCCTACGAGCAGTACTTC. This codes for CASSQTTAGPYEQYF.

This clone was seen at least ten times. The chain couples TRBV6-1 to TRBJ1-3; TRBD1 might be the D (5 bases). Trimming cost V 3 bases and J 2 bases, with 8 bases left between them. Germline V CDR1 and CDR2: MNHNS, SASEGT. The CDR3 consists of 14 residues. CDR3 sequence reads: CASSDGGAGNTIYF. DNA for the CDR3: TGTGCCAGCAGTGACGGGGGAGCTGGAAACACCATATATTTT.

The chain recombines TRBV28 with TRBJ1-5; no clear D. The CDR3 loop spans 15 amino acids. With 5 bases removed from V and 1 base from J, the gap between germline ends came to 12 bases. Germline lookup yields CDR1 MDHEN and CDR2 SYDVKM. This CDR3 reads CASSPQPGSNQPQHF. As DNA, the CDR3 is TGTGCCAGCAGTCCCCAACCCGGGAGCAATCAGCCCCAGCATTTT.

V gene TRBV27 combines with J gene TRBJ2-1; the D gene is possibly TRBD1 (6 bases). The CDR3 has 17 amino acids. The germline V and J ends were trimmed by 5 bases and 0 bases, with 17 bases remaining between them. The germline gives CDR1 MNHEY, CDR2 SMNVEV (reference sequence). The CDR3 sequence: CASSPWTAPSSYNEQFF. The CDR3 DNA is TGTGCCAGCAGTCCCTGGACAGCACCAAGCTCCTACAATGAGCAGTTCTTC.